This T cell receptor beta chain was captured by sequencing in a study of cytomegalovirus exposure and HLA in healthy donors. Germline V gene data show CDR1 as MNHNS and CDR2 as SASEGT. The J segment lost 8 bases and the V segment lost 6 bases, leaving 4 bases of the junction unmatched. The CDR3 loop spans 12 amino acids. It was with 60 Vbeta and 13 Jbeta primers that the PCR ran. Produced via immunoSEQ multiplex PCR; TCRdb's table is partial and in-frame only. The sample has some 140,000 clones, 65% to 80% seen once. Sequenced material: PBMCs. The sequence came from a male donor in good health and CMV-seropositive. The rearrangement uses TRBV6-1 and TRBJ2-1; 7 bases line up with TRBD1. The CDR3 protein is CASSRTGDEQFF. CDR3 nucleotide sequence: TGTGCCAGCAGCAGGACAGGAGATGAGCAGTTCTTC.